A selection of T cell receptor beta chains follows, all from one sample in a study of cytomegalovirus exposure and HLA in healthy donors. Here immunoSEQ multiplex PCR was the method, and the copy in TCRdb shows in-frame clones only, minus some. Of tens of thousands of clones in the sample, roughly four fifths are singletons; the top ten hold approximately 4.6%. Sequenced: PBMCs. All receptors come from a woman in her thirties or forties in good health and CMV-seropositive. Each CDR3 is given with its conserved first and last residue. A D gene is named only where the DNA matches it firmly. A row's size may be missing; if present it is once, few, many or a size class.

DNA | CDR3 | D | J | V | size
TGTGCCAGCAGCTTGGGACAGGGGCCCGGGCAGGGTGAAAAACTGTTTTTT | CASSLGQGPGQGEKLFF | TRBD1 | TRBJ1-4 | TRBV5-4 | once
TGTGCCAGCAGCTTGGGACAGGGTAGATACGAGCAGTACTTC | CASSLGQGRYEQYF | TRBD1 | TRBJ2-7 | TRBV5-6 | medium-sized
TGTGCCAGCAGCCCCGGGGGGGGTCGAGGGGAAAACATTCAGTACTTC | CASSPGGGRGENIQYF | TRBD2 | TRBJ2-4 | TRBV9 | -
TGTGCCAGCAGCGTAGGTGGGAGGGCCCCTACAGATACGCAGTATTTT | CASSVGGRAPTDTQYF | TRBD2 | TRBJ2-3 | TRBV9 | -
TGCGCCAGCAGCCAATTAGCGGGGGAGACCCAGTACTTC | CASSQLAGETQYF | TRBD2 | TRBJ2-5 | TRBV4-1 | -
TGTGCCAGCTCACCCCAGACTAGGGCCGGGGAGCTGTTTTTT | CASSPQTRAGELFF | - | TRBJ2-2 | TRBV18 | few
TGCGCCAGCAGCCAAACAAGGAGCCAAGAGACCCAGTACTTC | CASSQTRSQETQYF | - | TRBJ2-5 | TRBV4-3 | -
TGTGCCAGCAGCGTAGGTCCCGGACAGGTTGATTCGACCCTCCACTTT | CASSVGPGQVDSTLHF | TRBD1 | TRBJ1-6 | TRBV9 | -
TGCGCCAGCAGCCTATCGGGAGGGGACTCCCTCGGAGCCCTCCACTTT | CASSLSGGDSLGALHF | - | TRBJ1-6 | TRBV4-3 | many
TGTGCCAGCAGCTTAGACGGGACAGCTGAAGCTTTCTTT | CASSLDGTAEAFF | TRBD1 | TRBJ1-1 | TRBV11-3 | -
TGTGCCAGCAGCCGGACTAGCCTCACCCCCTACAATGAGCAGTTCTTC | CASSRTSLTPYNEQFF | TRBD2 | TRBJ2-1 | TRBV7-3 | -
TGTGCCAGCTCACCCTTCGCGCGCGGAGCTCAAACTAGCACAGATACGCAGTATTTT | CASSPFARGAQTSTDTQYF | - | TRBJ2-3 | TRBV18 | -
TGTGCCAGTAGTACCTCTAGCGGAGGGCTGGGTGAGCAGTTCTTC | CASSTSSGGLGEQFF | TRBD2 | TRBJ2-1 | TRBV19 | -
TGTGCCAGCAGCTTAAGAAGAGGGAGTGAGCAGTTCTTC | CASSLRRGSEQFF | - | TRBJ2-1 | TRBV11-3 | few
TGTGCCAGCGCTACCGGGACAGCCTCTGGAAACACCATATATTTT | CASATGTASGNTIYF | TRBD1 | TRBJ1-3 | TRBV6-5 | -
TGTGCCAGCAGCTCGACTAGCGGGGGATCCCGAGAGCAGTACTTC | CASSSTSGGSREQYF | TRBD2 | TRBJ2-7 | TRBV7-2 | -
TGTGCCAGTAGGACTAGCGGGTACCGGACAGATACGCAGTATTTT | CASRTSGYRTDTQYF | TRBD2 | TRBJ2-3 | TRBV19 | -
TGTGCCAGCAGCTTAGGGACACCCGAGCAGTACTTC | CASSLGTPEQYF | - | TRBJ2-7 | TRBV7-2 | -
TGTGCCAGCAGCTCGGAGGGGTCCTCCTACGAGCAGTACTTC | CASSSEGSSYEQYF | - | TRBJ2-7 | TRBV5-8 | -
TGTGCCAGCAGCCCCCGGATAGCGGGGTCCGCGGAGCAGTTCTTC | CASSPRIAGSAEQFF | TRBD2 | TRBJ2-1 | TRBV7-8 | -
TGTGCCAGCAGCCGAAGCAAGGACACAATTGAGCAGTTCTTC | CASSRSKDTIEQFF | - | TRBJ2-1 | TRBV7-2 | -
TGCGCCAGCAGCGTCAGCACAGATACGCAGTATTTT | CASSVSTDTQYF | - | TRBJ2-3 | TRBV10-1 | few
TGCGCCAGCAGCGAAACGACCACGGGACAGGGGTGGAATGAGCAGTTCTTC | CASSETTTGQGWNEQFF | TRBD1 | TRBJ2-1 | TRBV4-3 | few
TGTGCCAGCAGCTTTGCCCCCCGACTAGGGATCTACGAGCAGTACTTC | CASSFAPRLGIYEQYF | - | TRBJ2-7 | TRBV27 | -
TGTGCCATCAGGAGAGCGGGAGCCTACGAGCAGTACTTC | CAIRRAGAYEQYF | TRBD2 | TRBJ2-7 | TRBV10-3 | few
TGCGCCAGCAGCTTGGCCTTAAAAAACATTCAGTACTTC | CASSLALKNIQYF | - | TRBJ2-4 | TRBV5-1 | -
TGTGCCAGCAGTCTCTCTTCTATGTCTGCCTACAATGAGCAGTTCTTC | CASSLSSMSAYNEQFF | - | TRBJ2-1 | TRBV28 | -
TGTGCCAGCAGCACCCAGGGAAACACTGAAGCTTTCTTT | CASSTQGNTEAFF | - | TRBJ1-1 | TRBV2 | -
TGTGCCAGCAGCTTAGCGCCGGGACAGGATAATACGCAGTATTTT | CASSLAPGQDNTQYF | TRBD1 | TRBJ2-3 | TRBV7-8 | -
TGTGCCAGCAGCTTAAATGGACTACTAAATGAGCAGTTCTTC | CASSLNGLLNEQFF | - | TRBJ2-1 | TRBV7-3 | -
TGCAGCGTTTCAACAGGGCGGTGCACTGAAGCTTTCTTT | CSVSTGRCTEAFF | - | TRBJ1-1 | TRBV29-1 | -
TGTGCCAGCAGTTTTCCTGGGACAGGGAGGAACGAGCAGTACTTC | CASSFPGTGRNEQYF | TRBD1 | TRBJ2-7 | TRBV28 | once
TGTGCCAGCTCACCCATTCTAGCGGTACAAGAGACCCAGTACTTC | CASSPILAVQETQYF | TRBD2 | TRBJ2-5 | TRBV18 | -
TGTGCCACCCTAGGCGGGATATATACCACTGAAGCTTTCTTT | CATLGGIYTTEAFF | - | TRBJ1-1 | TRBV6-5 | -
TGTGCCAGCAGCCAGAGCGGGGGGGACTACGAGCAGTACTTC | CASSQSGGDYEQYF | TRBD2 | TRBJ2-7 | TRBV7-8 | -
TGCGCCATACGCGACAGGGCCTACGAGCAGTACTTC | CAIRDRAYEQYF | TRBD1 | TRBJ2-7 | TRBV10-1 | -
TGCGCCAGCAGCCAAGAGGCGGGGATCCGATCCGGGGAGCTGTTTTTT | CASSQEAGIRSGELFF | - | TRBJ2-2 | TRBV4-3 | -
TGCGCCAGCAGCGGGGGCGCAGGGGGGGATACGCAGTATTTT | CASSGGAGGDTQYF | - | TRBJ2-3 | TRBV5-1 | -